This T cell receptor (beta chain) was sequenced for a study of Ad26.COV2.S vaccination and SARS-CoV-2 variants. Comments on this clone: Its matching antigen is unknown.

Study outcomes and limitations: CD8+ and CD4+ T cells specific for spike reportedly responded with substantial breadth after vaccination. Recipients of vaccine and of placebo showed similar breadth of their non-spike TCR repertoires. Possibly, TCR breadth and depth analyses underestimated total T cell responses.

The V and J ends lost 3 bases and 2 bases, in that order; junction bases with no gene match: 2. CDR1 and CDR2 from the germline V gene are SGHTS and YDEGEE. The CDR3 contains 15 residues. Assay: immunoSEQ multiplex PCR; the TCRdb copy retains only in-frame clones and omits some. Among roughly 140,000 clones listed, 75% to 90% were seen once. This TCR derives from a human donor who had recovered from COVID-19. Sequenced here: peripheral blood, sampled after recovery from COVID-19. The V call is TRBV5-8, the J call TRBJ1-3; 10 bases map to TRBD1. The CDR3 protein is CASSWDRGPGNTIYF. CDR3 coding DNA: TGTGCCAGCAGCTGGGACAGGGGCCCTGGAAACACCATATATTTT.